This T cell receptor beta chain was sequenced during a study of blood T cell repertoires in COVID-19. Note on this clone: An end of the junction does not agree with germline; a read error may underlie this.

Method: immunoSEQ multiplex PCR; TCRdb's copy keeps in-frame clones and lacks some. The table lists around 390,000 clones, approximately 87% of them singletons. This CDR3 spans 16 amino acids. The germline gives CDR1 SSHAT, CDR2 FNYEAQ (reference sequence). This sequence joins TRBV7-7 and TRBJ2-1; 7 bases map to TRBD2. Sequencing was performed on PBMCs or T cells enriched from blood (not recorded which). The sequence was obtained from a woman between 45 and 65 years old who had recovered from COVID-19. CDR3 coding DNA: TGTGCTAGCAGCTTAAATGTGGGGGGGGACTACAATGAGCAGTTCTTC. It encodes CASSLNVGGDYNEQFF.